This T cell receptor beta chain was identified during a study of blood T cell repertoires in COVID-19. Germline V gene lookup returns CDR1 SGHNT and CDR2 YYREEE (reference sequence). The V gene lost 7 bases and the J gene lost 0 bases, with 10 bases spanning the gap. The CDR3 runs to 13 residues. The table came from immunoSEQ multiplex PCR; TCRdb's copy has only in-frame clones and leaves some out. The data show 250,000 to 350,000 clones, nearly 90% seen once. The rearrangement joins TRBV5-4 to TRBJ1-1, with D tentatively TRBD1 (5 bases). The material sequenced was PBMCs or T cells enriched from blood (not recorded which). This TCR was recovered from a woman aged 18-29 years with acute COVID-19. Here the CDR3 DNA reads TGTGCCAGCCGCACAGGTTTGAACACTGAAGCTTTCTTT. This encodes CASRTGLNTEAFF.